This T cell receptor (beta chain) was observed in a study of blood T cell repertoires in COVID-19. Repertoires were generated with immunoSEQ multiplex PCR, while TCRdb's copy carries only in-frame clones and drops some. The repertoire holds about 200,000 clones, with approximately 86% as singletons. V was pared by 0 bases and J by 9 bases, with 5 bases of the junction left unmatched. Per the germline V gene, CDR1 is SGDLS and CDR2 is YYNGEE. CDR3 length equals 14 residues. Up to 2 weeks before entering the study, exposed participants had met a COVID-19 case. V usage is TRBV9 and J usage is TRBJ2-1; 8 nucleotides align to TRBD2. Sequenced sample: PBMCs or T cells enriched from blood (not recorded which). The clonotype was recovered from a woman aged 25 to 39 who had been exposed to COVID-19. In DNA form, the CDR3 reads TGTGCCAGCAGCGTAGCTCCCGGGGGGGGTGAGCAGTTCTTC. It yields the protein CASSVAPGGGEQFF.